Listed below are T cell receptor beta chains from one sample, sequenced in a study of chemoradiotherapy in HPV16-positive cancers. Assay used: immunoSEQ multiplex PCR; TCRdb lists only in-frame clones, some missing. The table has approximately 10,000 clones, roughly two thirds seen once. Sample collection occurred from a patient who underwent chemoradiotherapy. These receptors all come from a human donor with HPV-associated anogenital cancer. Each CDR3 is given without its conserved first and last residue. Each record gives: V gene, CDR3 protein.

TRBV6-5 ASSPDRLYGYT
TRBV5-1 ASSPTGGVTDQPQH
TRBV5-1 ASSLALDSKINEKLF
TRBV4-2 ASSRTNSYSGELF
TRBV6-1 ASRVRQGADGELF
TRBV7-7 ASSLAQGYEQY
TRBV5-1 ASSLWSLQETQY
TRBV19 ATRRGRNTEAF
TRBV29-1 SAGLAGSTDTQY
TRBV5-1 ASSLWDSAYEQY
TRBV11-2 ASSQGTGVEKLF
TRBV7-9 ASSGQSYEQY
TRBV2 ATKGGRSTGELF
TRBV20-1 PDRAAGELF
TRBV7-2 ASSLVPGAGELF
TRBV29-1 SVVSLAGGQETQY
TRBV2 ASSWGTANTEAF
TRBV6-6 ASGRGGETQY
TRBV7-2 ASSLFGTVEYEQY
TRBV5-6 ASSSLAPGELF
TRBV30 AWRGQDTGELF
TRBV7-9 ASSSGTGGTRTQY
TRBV29-1 STSPRSGELF